One and the same sample provided the 28 T cell receptor beta chains below, sequenced in a study of early T cells in non-severe SARS-CoV-2 infection. TCRdb fed the 5' RACE reads into MiXCR, producing one record per CDR3 protein. The table includes over 30,000 distinct CDR3 sequences, 5.5% to 7.5% detected once. The material sequenced was whole blood. Receptor source: an adult who was a healthcare worker with PCR-confirmed SARS-CoV-2 infection or an uninfected control (not recorded which).

This chain links TRBV10-2 with TRBJ2-2; D is undetermined. Germline V CDR1 and CDR2: WSHSY, SAAADI. Trimming removed 2 bases from V and 1 base from J, with 5 bases in between. This CDR3 has 14 residues. In DNA form, the CDR3 reads TGCGCCAGCAGTGAGACAGAGAACACCGGGGAGCTGTTTTTT. This encodes CASSETENTGELFF.

This clonotype was seen more than once but under ten times. The rearrangement uses TRBV12-3 or TRBV12-4 and TRBJ2-1; 7 bases match TRBD2. V lost 1 base to trimming and J lost 7 bases; unmatched junction nucleotides: 7. CDR3 length equals 15 residues. CDR3 protein: CASSLVGLEVNEQFF. For the CDR3, the DNA is TGTGCCAGCAGTTTAGTTGGACTAGAAGTGAATGAGCAGTTCTTC.

The table lists this clonotype with a few counts. V usage is TRBV15 and J usage is TRBJ2-6; D is unclear. CDR3 length: 15 residues. The germline V and J ends were trimmed by 3 bases and 0 bases, with 6 bases remaining between them. Germline CDR1 reads LNHNV; CDR2 reads YYDKDF (reference sequence). The CDR3 bases are TGTGCCACCAGCAGGATAAGCTCTGGGGCCAACGTCCTGACTTTC. This translates into CATSRISSGANVLTF.

This clonotype has ten or more counts. The chain has TRBV20-1 and TRBJ2-3; 7 positions match TRBD2. CDR1 is DFQATT, CDR2 SNEGSKA, per germline (reference sequence). V was clipped by 5 bases and J by 2 bases; unmatched bases: 10. CDR3 length equals 15 residues. The DNA of the CDR3 is TGCAGTGCTGGGACTATAATAAGCGCCACAGATACGCAGTATTTT. Protein sequence: CSAGTIISATDTQYF.

The table lists this clonotype with a few counts. V is TRBV6-6 and J is TRBJ2-2, with D perhaps matching TRBD2 (5 bases). Germline CDR1 is MNHNY and CDR2 is SVGAGI (reference sequence). V was trimmed by 2 bases and J by 2 bases, leaving 9 bases between them. This CDR3 has 15 residues. The CDR3 here is CASSYPRGNTGELFF. Here the CDR3 DNA reads TGTGCCAGCAGTTACCCCCGGGGAAACACCGGGGAGCTGTTTTTT.

The V call is TRBV7-8, the J call TRBJ1-5; D possibly corresponds to TRBD1 (5 bases). Germline values: CDR1 SGHVS, CDR2 FQNEAQ. The CDR3 length is 16 residues. Trimming took 0 bases from V and 1 from J, leaving 10 bases between them. This CDR3 reads CASSLARGNSNQPQHF. CDR3 bases: TGTGCCAGCAGCTTAGCGCGGGGGAACAGCAATCAGCCCCAGCATTTT.

This clonotype was seen at least ten times. The chain combines TRBV29-1 with TRBJ2-5, with D possibly being TRBD2 (6 bases). The CDR3 contains 13 residues. Per the germline V gene, CDR1 is SQVTM and CDR2 is ANQGSEA. Trimming took 2 bases from V and 2 from J, leaving 9 bases between them. The CDR3 is CSVESGGQETQYF. The CDR3 region has the DNA TGCAGCGTTGAAAGTGGGGGGCAAGAGACCCAGTACTTC.

This clonotype was recorded many times. The chain uses TRBV7-2 and TRBJ1-5; 9 nucleotides match TRBD1. Unmatched junction bases numbered 6, after V lost 5 bases and J lost 7 bases. Germline assignment: CDR1 SGHTA and CDR2 FQGNSA. CDR3 length equals 14 residues. CDR3 sequence: CASSQDRGGQPQHF. CDR3 DNA sequence: TGTGCCAGCAGCCAGGACAGGGGCGGGCAGCCCCAGCATTTT. The full variable domain, in which reference TRBV7-2 and TRBJ1-5 provide the parts outside the CDR3, is GAGVSQSPSNKVTEKGKDVELRCDPISGHTALYWYRQSLGQGLEFLIYFQGNSAPDKSGLPSDRFSAERTGGSVSTLTIQRTQQEDSAVYLCASSQDRGGQPQHFGDGTRLSIL.

This clonotype was recorded many times. V usage is TRBV20-1 and J usage is TRBJ1-6, with 8 bases that match TRBD1. CDR1 is DFQATT and CDR2 is SNEGSKA in the germline V gene (reference sequence). V shed 6 bases and J 0 bases; nucleotides not matched to a gene: 4. There are 15 residues in the CDR3. CDR3 bases: TGCAGTGCGACAGGGGATCACTCCTATAATTCACCCCTCCACTTT. Amino acid sequence: CSATGDHSYNSPLHF.

This clonotype came up many times. This rearrangement joins TRBV9 to TRBJ2-3; D not resolved. The CDR3 extends over 14 amino acids. Germline assignment: CDR1 SGDLS and CDR2 YYNGEE. V lost 4 bases, J lost 5 bases, and 14 bases lay in between. The CDR3 loop reads CASSPLVKGDTQYF. The CDR3 bases are TGTGCCAGCAGCCCCCTCGTAAAAGGAGATACGCAGTATTTT.

This clonotype was seen ten or more times. This chain links TRBV28 with TRBJ1-5; 8 bases line up with TRBD1. V dropped 7 bases and J dropped 3; count of bases not matched to a gene: 8. This CDR3 comprises 15 residues. Germline V gene sequence: CDR1 MDHEN, CDR2 SYDVKM. The CDR3 sequence: CASNYQGAYNQPQHF. The CDR3 region has the DNA TGTGCCAGCAATTACCAGGGGGCTTACAATCAGCCCCAGCATTTT.

This clonotype was seen at least ten times. The chain employs TRBV7-6 and TRBJ2-5, with TRBD1 matching 9 bases. Losses at the gene ends were 6 bases for V and 5 bases for J; bases not matched to a gene: 7. The CDR3 runs to 14 residues. Per germline, CDR1 SGHVS and CDR2 FNYEAQ. CDR3 nucleotide sequence: TGTGCCAGCAGTCGTACAGGGGGCGGGGAGACCCAGTACTTC. This gives the protein CASSRTGGGETQYF.

The V gene is TRBV25-1, the J gene TRBJ2-7, with 9 bases identical to TRBD1. Germline CDR1 and CDR2: MGHDK and SYGVNS. The CDR3 consists of 13 residues. The junction had 0 bases not matched to a gene; V was cut back by 3 bases and J by 3 bases. CDR3 nucleotides: TGTGCCAGCAGTGAGACAGGGGGCTACGAGCAGTACTTC. Translation: CASSETGGYEQYF.

For this clonotype: A much larger clone differs by one base, so this may be a read error. This rearrangement joins TRBV12-3 or TRBV12-4 to TRBJ1-2; possible D gene TRBD1, 6 bases. This CDR3 is 15 amino acids long. V lost 7 bases to trimming and J lost 2 bases, with 17 bases between them. CDR3 in amino acids: CASTPQGRMNYGYTF. CDR3 sequence (DNA): TGTGCCAGCACTCCACAGGGCCGAATGAACTATGGCTACACCTTC.

The table lists this clonotype with many counts. The V gene is TRBV20-1, the J gene TRBJ2-1; no reliable D call. Looked up from germline, CDR1 is DFQATT and CDR2 is SNEGSKA (reference sequence). CDR3 length equals 12 residues. The ends were cut back, 7 bases at V and 4 bases at J, with 11 bases in the middle. CDR3 DNA: TGCAGTGGGGCTTCCCTTTACAATGAGCAGTTCTTC. It encodes CSGASLYNEQFF.

The J gene is TRBJ2-2, the V gene TRBV25-1; no definite D call. Trimming removed 1 base at V and 6 bases at J, with 9 bases between. CDR1 and CDR2 (germline): MGHDK, SYGVNS. The CDR3 loop spans 14 amino acids. As DNA, the CDR3 is TGTGCCAGCAGTGAATTGGCAGTTCCCGGGGAGCTGTTTTTT. The encoded protein is CASSELAVPGELFF.

Note on this clonotype: A single base separates this from a much larger clone, so it may be a read error. The chain recombines TRBV18 with TRBJ2-1, with D possibly being TRBD1 or TRBD2 (5 bases each). Germline assignment: CDR1 KGHSH and CDR2 LQKENI. CDR3 length equals 15 residues. CDR3 region: CARSPPRDASYEQFF. The CDR3 nucleotides are TGTGCCAGGTCACCGCCCCGGGACGCGAGCTATGAGCAGTTCTTC.

This clonotype was detected ten times or more. The J gene is TRBJ1-5, the V gene TRBV20-1; D might be TRBD1 (5 bases). The CDR3 runs to 12 residues. CDR1 is DFQATT, CDR2 SNEGSKA, per germline (reference sequence). V was cut by 6 bases and J by 8 bases, with 14 bases left in between. CDR3 nucleotide sequence: TGCAGTGCCACTGGGGGGAAGAAGCCCCAGCATTTT. This codes for CSATGGKKPQHF.

This clonotype came up many times. J is TRBJ1-5 and V is TRBV6-5; 7 positions match TRBD1. Losses at the gene ends were 6 bases for V and 3 bases for J; bases not matched to a gene: 8. CDR3 length: 15 residues. Germline assignment: CDR1 MNHEY and CDR2 SVGAGI. CDR3 coding DNA: TGTGCCAGCAGAGATATGACAGGGACCAATCAGCCCCAGCATTTT. Translating gives CASRDMTGTNQPQHF.

At least ten counts were recorded for this clonotype. The V gene is TRBV7-2, the J gene TRBJ2-5, with D possibly being TRBD2 (6 bases). The germline V and J ends were trimmed by 5 bases and 2 bases, with 9 bases remaining between them. There are 13 residues in the CDR3. The V gene's germline CDR1 is SGHTA and CDR2 FQGNSA. CDR3 in amino acids: CASSPGLQETQYF. CDR3 coding DNA: TGTGCCAGCAGCCCGGGACTGCAAGAGACCCAGTACTTC.

This clonotype came up many times. The chain links TRBV20-1 to TRBJ1-5, with no clear D. The CDR3 totals 16 residues. Germline V gene lookup returns CDR1 DFQATT and CDR2 SNEGSKA (reference sequence). V gave up 7 bases and J gave up 3 bases, with 22 bases separating them. The CDR3 DNA reads TGCAGTGTAGTAGACTTCTGGGCCTTGCACAATCAGCCCCAGCATTTT. As protein: CSVVDFWALHNQPQHF.

In this sample, this clonotype turned up a few times. The gene calls are TRBV20-1 and TRBJ1-5, with D perhaps matching TRBD1 (6 bases). Germline assignment: CDR1 DFQATT and CDR2 SNEGSKA (reference sequence). The CDR3 contains 13 residues. V shed 3 bases and J shed 6 bases, with 12 bases lying between them. CDR3 loop: CSAREQGLQPQHF. The DNA of the CDR3 is TGCAGTGCTAGGGAGCAGGGGCTTCAGCCCCAGCATTTT.

At least ten counts were recorded for this clonotype. The gene calls are TRBV29-1 and TRBJ1-1, with unresolved D. V lost 5 bases, J lost 1 base, and 8 bases lay in between. CDR1 is SQVTM, CDR2 ANQGSEA, per germline. The CDR3 has 12 residues. As DNA, the CDR3 is TGCAGCGTTAATTCGGGGAACACTGAAGCTTTCTTT. Protein: CSVNSGNTEAFF.

The CDR3 nucleotides read TGTGCCAGCAGCTTAGGGGCGGGGCCCCACGAGCAGTACTTC. Its protein is CASSLGAGPHEQYF. The chain couples TRBV7-2 to TRBJ2-7; tentatively, D is TRBD2 (6 bases). Germline V gene lookup returns CDR1 SGHTA and CDR2 FQGNSA. There are 14 residues in the CDR3. Trimming took off 1 base at V and 5 bases at J, with 12 bases between the two ends.

This clonotype occurred many times. The rearrangement uses TRBV29-1 and TRBJ2-7; 7 positions match TRBD1. Germline-derived CDR1 and CDR2 are SQVTM and ANQGSEA. Trimming took 6 bases from V and 2 from J; bases not matched to a gene: 7. This CDR3 is 13 amino acids long. CDR3 amino acids: CSVIQGVAYEQYF. The CDR3 DNA is TGCAGCGTCATCCAGGGGGTGGCCTACGAGCAGTACTTC.

This clonotype was observed many times. The chain has TRBV9 and TRBJ2-1, with TRBD2 as a possible D gene (7 bases). V was cut by 3 bases and J by 9 bases, with 22 bases left in between. The CDR3 extends over 16 amino acids. Germline CDR1 reads SGDLS; CDR2 reads YYNGEE. The CDR3 loop reads CASSEGSRGAGGEQFF. The CDR3 DNA is TGTGCCAGCAGCGAGGGGAGCCGGGGGGCCGGTGGTGAGCAGTTCTTC.

This clonotype occurred many times. The V and J genes are TRBV29-1 and TRBJ1-3, with a tentative D call TRBD1 (5 bases). Germline values: CDR1 SQVTM, CDR2 ANQGSEA. This CDR3 comprises 11 residues. V lost 5 bases to trimming and J lost 4 bases, with 6 bases between them. CDR3 DNA: TGCAGCGTTTACAGGGGAAACACCATATATTTT. It specifies CSVYRGNTIYF.

There are a few counts of this clonotype. This rearrangement joins TRBV11-2 to TRBJ2-1; the match to TRBD2 covers 8 bases. With V trimmed by 5 bases and J by 5 bases, 8 bases remained unmatched. The CDR3 runs to 15 residues. From germline, CDR1 is SGHAT and CDR2 FQNNGV. As DNA, the CDR3 is TGTGCCAGCAGCCCCGTGGCGGGGGGCAACAATGAGCAGTTCTTC. It codes for CASSPVAGGNNEQFF.